This T cell receptor (beta chain) was found in a study of response to subunit inactivated influenza vaccine. This clonotype has only a few counts. Deletions cut 2 bases from V and 4 bases from J, with 21 bases between. Germline-derived CDR1 and CDR2 are SGHRS and YFSETQ. The CDR3 has 18 amino acids. TCRdb itself ran the RT-PCR reads through MiXCR, one entry per CDR3 protein. The sample gives around 650,000 distinct CDR3 sequences, 15% to 17% of which show up once; approximately 10% is in the top ten. This material consisted of PBMCs from blood, taken about 11 days after vaccination. The rearrangement uses TRBV5-1 and TRBJ2-2; D might be TRBD2 (6 bases). The TCR originated in a man over 45 who received an inactivated influenza vaccine. The DNA for the CDR3 is TGCGCCAGCAGCTTCGACGGCCGGCAGGGAGGAAGCACCGGGGAGCTGTTTTTT. Translation: CASSFDGRQGGSTGELFF.